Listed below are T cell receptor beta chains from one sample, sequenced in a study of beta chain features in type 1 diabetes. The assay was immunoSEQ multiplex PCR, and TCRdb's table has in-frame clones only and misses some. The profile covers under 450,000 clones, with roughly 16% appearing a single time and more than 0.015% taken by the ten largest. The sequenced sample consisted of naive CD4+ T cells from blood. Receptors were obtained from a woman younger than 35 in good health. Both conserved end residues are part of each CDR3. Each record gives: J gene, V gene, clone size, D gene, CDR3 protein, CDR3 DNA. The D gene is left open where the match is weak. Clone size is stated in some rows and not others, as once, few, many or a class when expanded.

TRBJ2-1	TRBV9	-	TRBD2	CASSVLGGGGYNEQFF	TGTGCCAGCAGCGTACTTGGCGGGGGGGGCTACAATGAGCAGTTCTTC
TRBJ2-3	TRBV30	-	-	CALALGGRQTQYF	TGTGCCCTCGCCCTTGGGGGCCGCCAAACGCAGTATTTT
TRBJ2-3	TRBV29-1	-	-	CSVQVYTDTQYF	TGCAGCGTTCAGGTGTACACAGATACGCAGTATTTT
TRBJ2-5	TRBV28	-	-	CASGRQLTQYF	TGTGCCAGCGGCCGACAACTGACCCAGTACTTC
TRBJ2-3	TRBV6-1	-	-	CASSFSAGSTDTQYF	TGTGCCAGCAGCTTCTCGGCGGGGAGCACAGATACGCAGTATTTT
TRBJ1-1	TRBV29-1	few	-	CSVEVPPGRGTEAFF	TGCAGCGTTGAAGTCCCCCCAGGGAGGGGCACTGAAGCTTTCTTT
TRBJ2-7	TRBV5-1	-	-	CASSLAAPGVEQYF	TGCGCCAGCAGCTTGGCGGCGCCAGGGGTCGAGCAGTACTTC
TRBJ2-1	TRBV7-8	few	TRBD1	CASSLGTSGQGNEQFF	TGTGCCAGCAGCCTAGGGACCTCGGGACAGGGCAATGAGCAGTTCTTC
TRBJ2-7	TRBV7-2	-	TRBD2	CASSLGISGRTHSYEQYF	TGTGCCAGCAGCTTAGGGATTAGCGGGAGGACCCACTCCTACGAGCAGTACTTC
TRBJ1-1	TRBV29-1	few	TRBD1	CSAPGQGMNTEAFF	TGCAGCGCCCCAGGACAGGGAATGAACACTGAAGCTTTCTTT
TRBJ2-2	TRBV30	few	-	CAWTVWTVNTGELFF	TGTGCCTGGACCGTTTGGACAGTGAACACCGGGGAGCTGTTTTTT
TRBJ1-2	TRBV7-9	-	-	CASSLVAANYGYTF	TGTGCCAGCAGCTTAGTCGCAGCTAACTATGGCTACACCTTC
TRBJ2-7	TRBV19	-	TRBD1	CASRDRAYEQYF	TGTGCCAGCCGGGACAGGGCCTACGAGCAGTACTTC
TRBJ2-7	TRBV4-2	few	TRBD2	CASSQGASGRASYEQYF	TGTGCCAGCAGCCAAGGGGCTAGCGGGAGGGCCTCCTACGAGCAGTACTTC
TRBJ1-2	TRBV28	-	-	CASSLMRVGYTF	TGTGCCAGCAGTTTAATGAGGGTTGGCTACACCTTC
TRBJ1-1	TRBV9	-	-	CASSPRSVMNTEAFF	TGTGCCAGCAGCCCCCGTTCGGTGATGAACACTGAAGCTTTCTTT
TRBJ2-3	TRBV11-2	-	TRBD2	CASSLASGSTDTQYF	TGTGCCAGCAGCTTAGCTAGCGGAAGCACAGATACGCAGTATTTT